This T cell receptor beta chain was sequenced for a study of Ad26.COV2.S vaccination and SARS-CoV-2 variants. In the study overall: Enrolled in COV1001, the donor was in the Ad26.COV2.S trial arm, which received the vaccine. By the intramuscular route, Ad26.COV2.S was given once, or twice 56 days apart. Findings and limits, study-wide: Measures of TCR breadth and depth may have fallen short of total T cell responses.

The treatment here: roughly 18 received Ad26.COV2.S at low or high dose, single or two shots; 5 received placebo; per-sample allocation not given. It was on day 63 after the first vaccine or placebo injection that samples were taken. A Boston donor was an adult aged 18-55 years. Measured with immunoSEQ multiplex PCR; TCRdb has only the in-frame clones, and not every one. The sample has roughly 510,000 clones; 87% are singletons. With regard to this clone: The target antigen is unknown.

The CDR3 is 13 residues long. V gave up 3 bases and J gave up 5 bases, with 10 bases separating them. The chain employs TRBV12-3 or TRBV12-4 and TRBJ1-2; D remains unclear. The starting material was peripheral blood, obtained in a trial of Ad26.COV2.S vaccine versus placebo. The sequence was collected from a person between 18 and 59 years old who received the Ad26.COV2.S COVID-19 vaccine or a placebo. The CDR3 region has the DNA TGTGCCAGCAGTTTCGAAAGGACGTATGGCTACACCTTC. Its protein is CASSFERTYGYTF.